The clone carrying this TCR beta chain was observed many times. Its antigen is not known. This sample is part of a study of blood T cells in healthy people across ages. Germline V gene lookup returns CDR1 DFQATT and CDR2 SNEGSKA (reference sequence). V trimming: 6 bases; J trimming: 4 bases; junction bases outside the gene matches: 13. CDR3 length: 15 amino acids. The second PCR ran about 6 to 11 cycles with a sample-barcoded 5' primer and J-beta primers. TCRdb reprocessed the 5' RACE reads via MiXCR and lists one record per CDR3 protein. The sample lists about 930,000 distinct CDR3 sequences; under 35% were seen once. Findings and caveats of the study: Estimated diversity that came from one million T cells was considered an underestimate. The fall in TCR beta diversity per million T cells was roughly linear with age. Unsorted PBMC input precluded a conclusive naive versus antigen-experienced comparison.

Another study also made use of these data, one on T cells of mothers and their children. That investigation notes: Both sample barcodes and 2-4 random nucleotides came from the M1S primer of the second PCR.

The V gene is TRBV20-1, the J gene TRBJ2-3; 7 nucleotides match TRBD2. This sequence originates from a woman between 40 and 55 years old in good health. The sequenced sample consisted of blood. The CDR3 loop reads CSATIVSGSSDTQYF. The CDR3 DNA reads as TGCAGTGCAACGATTGTTAGCGGGTCATCAGATACGCAGTATTTT.